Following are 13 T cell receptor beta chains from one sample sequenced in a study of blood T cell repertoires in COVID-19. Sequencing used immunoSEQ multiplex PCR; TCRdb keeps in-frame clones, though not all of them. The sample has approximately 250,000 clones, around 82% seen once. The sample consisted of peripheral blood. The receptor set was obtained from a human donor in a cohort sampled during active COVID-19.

The DNA of the CDR3 is TGTGCCAGCAGCTCCGAACTGGTACTAGCGGGAGACGGTGAGCAGTTCTTC. Translation: CASSSELVLAGDGEQFF. The gene calls are TRBV13 and TRBJ2-1; 11 bases are shared with TRBD2. V lost 4 bases to trimming and J lost 9 bases; unmatched junction nucleotides: 14. The germline V gene has CDR1 PRHDT and CDR2 FYEKMQ (reference sequence). There are 17 residues in the CDR3.

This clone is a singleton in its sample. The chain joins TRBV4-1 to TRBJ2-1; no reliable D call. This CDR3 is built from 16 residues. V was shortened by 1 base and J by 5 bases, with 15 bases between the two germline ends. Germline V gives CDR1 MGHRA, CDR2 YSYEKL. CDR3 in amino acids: CASSQVAGFGHNEQFF. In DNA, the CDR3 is TGCGCCAGCAGCCAAGTGGCTGGGTTTGGGCACAATGAGCAGTTCTTC.

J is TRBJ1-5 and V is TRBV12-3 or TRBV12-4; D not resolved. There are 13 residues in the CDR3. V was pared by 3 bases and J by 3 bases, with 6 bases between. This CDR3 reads CASSFFVNQPQHF. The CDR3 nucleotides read TGTGCCAGCAGTTTTTTCGTCAATCAGCCCCAGCATTTT.

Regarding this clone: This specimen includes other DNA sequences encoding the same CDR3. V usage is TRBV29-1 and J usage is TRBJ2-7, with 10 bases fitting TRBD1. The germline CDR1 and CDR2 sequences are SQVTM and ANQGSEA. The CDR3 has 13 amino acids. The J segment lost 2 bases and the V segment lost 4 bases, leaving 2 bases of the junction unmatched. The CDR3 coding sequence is TGCAGCGTTGGGGGACAGGGGCCCTACGAGCAGTACTTC. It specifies CSVGGQGPYEQYF.

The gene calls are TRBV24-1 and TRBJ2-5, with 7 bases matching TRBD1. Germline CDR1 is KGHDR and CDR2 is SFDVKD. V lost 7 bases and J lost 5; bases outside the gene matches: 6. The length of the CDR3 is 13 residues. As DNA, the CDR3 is TGTGCCACCAGCGAACAGGGGTGGGAGACCCAGTACTTC. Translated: CATSEQGWETQYF.

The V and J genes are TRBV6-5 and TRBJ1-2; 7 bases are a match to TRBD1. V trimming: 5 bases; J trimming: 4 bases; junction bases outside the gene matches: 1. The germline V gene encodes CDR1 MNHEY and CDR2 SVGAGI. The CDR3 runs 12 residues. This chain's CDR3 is CASSQGVYGYTF. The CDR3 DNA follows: TGTGCCAGCAGTCAGGGGGTCTATGGCTACACCTTC.

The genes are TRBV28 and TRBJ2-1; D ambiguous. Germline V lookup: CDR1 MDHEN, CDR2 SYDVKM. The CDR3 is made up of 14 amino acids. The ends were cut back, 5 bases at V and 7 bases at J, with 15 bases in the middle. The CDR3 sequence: CASSPLAMENEQFF. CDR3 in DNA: TGTGCCAGCAGTCCACTCGCGATGGAGAATGAGCAGTTCTTC.

As DNA, the CDR3 is TGTGCCAGCAGCCGGACTAGCGCGGCCTCCTACGAGCAGTACTTC. It translates to CASSRTSAASYEQYF. This rearrangement joins TRBV7-2 to TRBJ2-7; 9 bases match TRBD2. The CDR3 is 15 amino acids. Germline assignment: CDR1 SGHTA and CDR2 FQGNSA. V was pared by 5 bases and J by 0 bases, with 5 bases of the junction left unmatched.

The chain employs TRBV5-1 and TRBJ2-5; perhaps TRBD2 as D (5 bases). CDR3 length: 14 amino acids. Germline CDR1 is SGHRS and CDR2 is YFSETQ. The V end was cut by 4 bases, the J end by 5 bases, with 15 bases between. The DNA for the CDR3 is TGCGCCAGCAGCCCCGGTACTAGTGATGAGACCCAGTACTTC. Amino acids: CASSPGTSDETQYF.

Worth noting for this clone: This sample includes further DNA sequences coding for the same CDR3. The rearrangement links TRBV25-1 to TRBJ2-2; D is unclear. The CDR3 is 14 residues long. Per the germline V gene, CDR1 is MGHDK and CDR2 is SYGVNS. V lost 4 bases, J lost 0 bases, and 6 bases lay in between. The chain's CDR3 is CASSGLTNTGELFF. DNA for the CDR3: TGTGCCAGCAGTGGCCTAACGAACACCGGGGAGCTGTTTTTT.

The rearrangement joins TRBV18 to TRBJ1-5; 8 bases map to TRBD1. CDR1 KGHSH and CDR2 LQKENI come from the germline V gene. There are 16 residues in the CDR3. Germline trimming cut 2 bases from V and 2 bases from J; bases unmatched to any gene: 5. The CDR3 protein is CASSPSGTGGNQPQHF. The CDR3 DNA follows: TGTGCCAGCTCACCATCGGGGACAGGTGGCAATCAGCCCCAGCATTTT.

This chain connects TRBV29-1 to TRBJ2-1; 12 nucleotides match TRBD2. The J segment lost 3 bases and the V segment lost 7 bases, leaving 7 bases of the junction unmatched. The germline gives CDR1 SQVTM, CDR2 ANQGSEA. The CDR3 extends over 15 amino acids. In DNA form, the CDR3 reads TGCAGCGGGGTAAGACTAGCGGGAGTCTACAATGAGCAGTTCTTC. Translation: CSGVRLAGVYNEQFF.

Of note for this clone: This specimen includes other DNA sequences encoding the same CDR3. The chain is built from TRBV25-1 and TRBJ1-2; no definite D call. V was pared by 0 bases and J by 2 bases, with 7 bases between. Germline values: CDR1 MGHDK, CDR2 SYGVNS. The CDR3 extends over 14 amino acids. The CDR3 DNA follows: TGTGCCAGCAGTGAATATCGTCAGAACTATGGCTACACCTTC. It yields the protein CASSEYRQNYGYTF.